This TCR beta chain was documented in a study of T-cell reconstitution after alpha-beta-depleted transplantation in children. Study conclusions and caveats: Reportedly, roughly two months post-transplant, alpha-beta T cells arose from several hundred expanded graft clones. T-cell counts and diversity at one year following transplant were attributed mainly to newly produced T cells. High day-60 TCRbeta diversity in some patients came from surviving recipient T cells and thymic progenitors.

A library of TCRbeta sequences, prepared with unique molecular identifiers, was generated. One entry per CDR3 protein results from TCRdb running MiXCR on the PCR reads. The table includes around 580,000 distinct CDR3 sequences, more than 20% detected once. This clonotype was seen ten or more times. Antigen unknown. The CDR3 covers 15 residues. Germline V CDR1 and CDR2: SGDLS, YYNGEE. The ends lost 6 bases at V and 5 bases at J; junction bases unmatched: 10. The receptor comes from a boy in the first two years of life who had a stem cell transplant for acute myeloid leukemia, so the T cells may come from the graft donor. The sequencing here drew on PBMCs, mostly from graft donor cells, taken 360 days after TCRalphabeta/CD19-depleted stem cell transplant. V and J are TRBV9 and TRBJ2-1, with 8 bases matching TRBD2. Written as DNA, the CDR3 is TGTGCCAGCACGGGAACGGGGGGGCTCCACAATGAGCAGTTCTTC. This sequence encodes CASTGTGGLHNEQFF.